The 5 T cell receptor beta chains below come from one sample, sequenced in a study of T cell repertoires in cytomegalovirus infection. TCRdb reanalysed the reads using MiXCR and keeps one entry per CDR3 protein. The sample lists hundreds of thousands of distinct CDR3 sequences, 30% to 35% occurring once. Their antigens are not known. The sample here was cultured CD8+ T cells from PBMCs, taken from culture after CMV antigen stimulation. The origin of the receptors is a human donor in good health (CMV status not recorded). Some clones in this sample may be carry-over from other donors' samples.

In this sample, this clonotype turned up a few times. The rearrangement joins TRBV10-3 to TRBJ1-1; perhaps TRBD1 as D (5 bases). Germline CDR1 ENHRY, CDR2 SYGVKD. Trimming cost V 5 bases and J 6 bases, with 16 bases left between them. The CDR3 runs 14 residues. CDR3 residues: CAISWDLLLPEAFF. The CDR3 region has the DNA TGTGCCATCAGTTGGGACCTTCTTCTCCCTGAAGCTTTCTTT.

This clonotype was observed a few times. The chain couples TRBV2 to TRBJ1-1; a weak D match, TRBD1 (5 bases). Trimming took off 4 bases at V and 0 bases at J, with 12 bases between the two ends. The germline V gene encodes CDR1 SNHLY and CDR2 FYNNEI. This CDR3 is 15 amino acids long. The CDR3 sequence: CASSGADRMNTEAFF. In DNA, the CDR3 is TGTGCCAGCAGTGGGGCCGACAGAATGAACACTGAAGCTTTCTTT.

The rearrangement joins TRBV6-6 to TRBJ2-7; D may be TRBD1 or TRBD2 (5 bases each). The CDR3 spans 12 residues. Germline CDR1 and CDR2: MNHNY and SVGAGI (reference sequence). Trimming shortened V by 10 bases and J by 0 bases, and 10 bases separated the two germline ends. DNA for the CDR3: TGTGCCACGGGACCGGACTCCTACGAGCAGTACTTC. It encodes CATGPDSYEQYF.

The genes are TRBV15 and TRBJ1-5, with D hard to call. The germline V and J ends were trimmed by 0 bases and 0 bases, with 9 bases remaining between them. Germline V gene data show CDR1 as LNHNV and CDR2 as YYDKDF (reference sequence). The CDR3 is made up of 16 amino acids. The CDR3 DNA is TGTGCCACCAGCAGAGACCTAGAAAATAGCAATCAGCCCCAGCATTTT. Protein: CATSRDLENSNQPQHF.

The rearrangement joins TRBV27 to TRBJ2-7, with 7 bases lining up with TRBD1. The CDR3 consists of 14 residues. The germline CDR1 and CDR2 sequences are MNHEY and SMNVEV (reference sequence). The trim removed 7 bases at V and 2 bases at J, leaving 8 bases unmatched. In nucleotides, the CDR3 is TGTGCCAGCACCGCCCTAGGGGGCCCCTACGAGCAGTACTTC. Residues: CASTALGGPYEQYF.